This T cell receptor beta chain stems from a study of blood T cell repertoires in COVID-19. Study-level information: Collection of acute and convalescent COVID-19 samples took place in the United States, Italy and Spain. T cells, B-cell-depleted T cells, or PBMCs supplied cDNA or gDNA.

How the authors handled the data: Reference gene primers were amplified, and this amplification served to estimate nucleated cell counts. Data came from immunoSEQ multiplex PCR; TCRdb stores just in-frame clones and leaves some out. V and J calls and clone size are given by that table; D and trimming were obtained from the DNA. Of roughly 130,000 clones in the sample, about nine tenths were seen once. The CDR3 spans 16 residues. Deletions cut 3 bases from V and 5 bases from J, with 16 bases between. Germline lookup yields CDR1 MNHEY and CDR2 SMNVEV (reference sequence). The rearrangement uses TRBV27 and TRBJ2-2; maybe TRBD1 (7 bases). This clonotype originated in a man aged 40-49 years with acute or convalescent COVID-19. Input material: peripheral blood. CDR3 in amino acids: CASSFPRQGGTGELFF. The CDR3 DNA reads TGTGCCAGCAGTTTCCCCAGACAGGGAGGTACCGGGGAGCTGTTTTTT.